The T cell receptor (beta chain) described here comes from a study of cytomegalovirus exposure and HLA in healthy donors. Regarding the study as a whole: Subsequent analysis revealed that first-cohort TCR clusters tended to co-occur in the 110 or so validation repertoires.

This CDR3 has 15 residues. V was trimmed by 3 bases and J by 5 bases, leaving 16 bases between them. Germline loops: CDR1 MNHNS, CDR2 SASEGT. This clone was observed a single time. Antigen: not known. Measured with immunoSEQ multiplex PCR; TCRdb has only the in-frame clones, and not every one. The top ten hold around 0.96% of the sample, which has 300,000 to 350,000 clones, roughly 87% seen once. V is TRBV6-1 and J is TRBJ1-2; D possibly corresponds to TRBD1 (6 bases). The sequence came from a man younger than 40 in good health and CMV-seronegative. Material: PBMCs. The CDR3 reads CASSEGIGQLYGYTF. As DNA, the CDR3 is TGTGCCAGCAGTGAGGGAATAGGACAGCTATATGGCTACACCTTC.